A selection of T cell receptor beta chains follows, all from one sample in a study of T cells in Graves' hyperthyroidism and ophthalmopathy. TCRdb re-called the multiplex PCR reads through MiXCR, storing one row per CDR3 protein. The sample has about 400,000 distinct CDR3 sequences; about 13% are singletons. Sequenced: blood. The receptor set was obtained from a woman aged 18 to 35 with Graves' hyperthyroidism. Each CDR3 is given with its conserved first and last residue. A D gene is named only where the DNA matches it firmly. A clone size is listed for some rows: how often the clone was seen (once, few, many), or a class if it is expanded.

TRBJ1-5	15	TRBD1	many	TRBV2	TGTGCCAGCAGACGGACAGGGCCTAGCAATCAGCCCCAGCATTTT	CASRRTGPSNQPQHF
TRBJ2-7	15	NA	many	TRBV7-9	TGTGCCAGCAGCTTAGCGCAGGGGTTGGGGAACGAGCAGTACTTC	CASSLAQGLGNEQYF
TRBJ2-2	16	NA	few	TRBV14	TGTGCCAGCAGCCAAACGGGGCGACTAATGACCGGGGAGCTGTTTTTT	CASSQTGRLMTGELFF
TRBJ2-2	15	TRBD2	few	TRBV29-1	TGCAGCGTTGTAACTAGCGGGAGGGCTCCCGGGGAGCTGTTTTTT	CSVVTSGRAPGELFF
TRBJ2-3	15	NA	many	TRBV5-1	TGCGCCAGCAACGACCCAACAGGGTATCCAGATACGCAGTATTTT	CASNDPTGYPDTQYF
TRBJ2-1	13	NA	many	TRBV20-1	TGCAGTGTTACGGACAGGAGGGACAATGAGCAGTTCTTC	CSVTDRRDNEQFF
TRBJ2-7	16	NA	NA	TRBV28	TGTGCCAGCAGCTTGTCCGTGGGATGGCGGTTCTACGAGCAGTACTTC	CASSLSVGWRFYEQYF
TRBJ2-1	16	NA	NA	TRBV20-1	TGCAGTGCTAGAGACCTTAGCGGAGGGGACTACAATGAGCAGTTCTTC	CSARDLSGGDYNEQFF
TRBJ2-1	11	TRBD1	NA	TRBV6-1	TGTGCCAGCTTCCACAGGGGGTTGGAGTTCTTC	CASFHRGLEFF
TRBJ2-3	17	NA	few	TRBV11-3	TGTGCCAGCAGCTTAGGTTCCAGCGGAGTGCAGGCAGATACGCAGTATTTT	CASSLGSSGVQADTQYF
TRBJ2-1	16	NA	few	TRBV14	TGTGCCAGCAGCCAAGAACCGGGACTCGTGCGCGGTGAGCAGTTCTTC	CASSQEPGLVRGEQFF
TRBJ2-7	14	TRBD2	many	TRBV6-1	TGTGCCACCTCCGGGACTAGCGGGGGGAGGGAGCAGTACTTC	CATSGTSGGREQYF
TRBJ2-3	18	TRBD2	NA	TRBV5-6	TGTGCCAGCAACTTGGCTCTAGCGGGAGGGTTTTTCACAGATACGCAGTATTTT	CASNLALAGGFFTDTQYF
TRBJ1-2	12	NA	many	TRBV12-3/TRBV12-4	TGTGCCAGCAGTTTCACCGGTATGGGCTACACCTTC	CASSFTGMGYTF
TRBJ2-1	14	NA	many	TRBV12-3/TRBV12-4	TGTGCCAGCAGTTTAGCGGCCGGCCACAATGAGCAGTTCTTC	CASSLAAGHNEQFF
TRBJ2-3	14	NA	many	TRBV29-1	TGCAGCGTTGAAGGGACGGCTAGCACAGATACGCAGTATTTT	CSVEGTASTDTQYF
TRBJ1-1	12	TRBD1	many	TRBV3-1	TGTGCCAGCAGCGTAGGACAGGGTAAAGCTTTCTTT	CASSVGQGKAFF